Below, 9 T cell receptor beta chains from the same sample are listed, as sequenced in a study of T-cell reconstitution after alpha-beta-depleted transplantation in children listed by TCRdb under 2016. Read against the paper, the sample's treatment or condition label means: allogeneic hematopoietic cell transplantation with graft depleted of TCRalphabeta T cells and CD19 B cells. Libraries were built with PCR. Sequenced using an Illumina HiSeq 2500. To normalize quantification of the TCRbeta repertoire, the TCR libraries were built with molecular barcoding that relied on unique molecular identifiers. Through fastp at Q25 and MiXCR, TCRdb rebuilt clones from the public reads, retaining in-frame beta chains. Each CDR3 protein appears once, grouped with its most common genes and DNA. Here the sample has about 590,000 distinct CDR3 sequences; around 13% occur a single time. Around 2.2% of the sample goes to the ten largest clones.

The sequencing here drew on PBMCs, mostly from graft donor cells, taken 360 days after TCRalphabeta/CD19-depleted stem cell transplant. All receptors come from a male patient younger than 18 who had a stem cell transplant for acute myeloid leukemia, so the T cells may come from the graft donor.

This chain links TRBV7-2 with TRBJ2-2; D call uncertain. The CDR3 sequence is 12 residues long. Germline assignment: CDR1 SGHTA and CDR2 FQGNSA. V was clipped by 1 base and J by 9 bases, with 6 bases between them. DNA of the CDR3: TGTGCCAGCAGCTTAGTTGCTTGGGAGCTGTTTTTT. Protein: CASSLVAWELFF.

The genes are TRBV20-1 and TRBJ2-7, with a possible D match to TRBD1 (5 bases). V was shortened by 0 bases and J by 5 bases, with 17 bases between the two germline ends. The V gene's germline CDR1 is DFQATT and CDR2 SNEGSKA (reference sequence). CDR3 length equals 15 residues. CDR3 bases: TGCAGTGCTAGAGATTGGGGCACCTCCTTGGACGAGCAGTACTTC. It encodes CSARDWGTSLDEQYF.

This clonotype has a handful of counts. The J gene is TRBJ2-1, the V gene TRBV4-2; TRBD2 agrees at 10 bases. V was pared by 1 base and J by 0 bases, with 3 bases of the junction left unmatched. The CDR3 has 17 amino acids. CDR1 LGHNA and CDR2 YNFKEQ come from the germline V gene. DNA for the CDR3: TGTGCCAGCAGCCAAGCTACTAGCGGGACCTCCTACAATGAGCAGTTCTTC. It yields the protein CASSQATSGTSYNEQFF.

The chain is built from TRBV21-1 and TRBJ1-4; TRBD1 is the table's D call, not checked against the DNA. TRBV21-1 is a recognized pseudogene. CDR3 size: 18 residues. CDR3 protein: CASSSRTGVRSTNEKLFF. Written as DNA, the CDR3 is TGTGCCAGCAGCTCACGGACAGGGGTGCGCTCTACTAATGAAAAACTGTTTTTT.

J is TRBJ2-5 and V is TRBV4-2; D call uncertain. The CDR3 extends over 13 amino acids. The V end was cut by 1 base, the J end by 1 base, with 4 bases between. Germline V gene sequence: CDR1 LGHNA, CDR2 YNFKEQ. The CDR3 is CASSQASQETQYF. In DNA form, the CDR3 reads TGTGCCAGCAGCCAAGCGTCCCAAGAGACCCAGTACTTC.

About this clonotype itself: Possible read error: a much larger clone is one base away. This chain's CDR3 is CASSLGQFNQQFF. DNA for the CDR3: TGTGCCAGCAGCTTAGGACAATTCAATCAGCAGTTCTTC. This chain links TRBV11-1 with TRBJ2-1; D is unclear. The CDR3 is 13 residues long. Germline V gene sequence: CDR1 SGHAT, CDR2 FQDESV (reference sequence).

The chain links TRBV28 to TRBJ2-5; 9 bases align to TRBD1. Trimming at V came to 5 bases and at J to 1 base, leaving 5 bases not matched to a gene. In germline, CDR1 is MDHEN, CDR2 SYDVKM. CDR3 length: 15 amino acids. The CDR3 sequence is CASSPGDRAQETQYF. In DNA, the CDR3 is TGTGCCAGCAGTCCCGGGGACAGGGCCCAAGAGACCCAGTACTTC.

This sequence joins TRBV12-3 or TRBV12-4 and TRBJ2-1; tentative D call: TRBD2 (5 bases). V lost 3 bases to trimming and J lost 7 bases, with 13 bases between them. The CDR3 extends over 14 amino acids. CDR3 in DNA: TGTGCCAGCAGTTTTTGCGGAGGAGGAAATGAGCAGTTCTTC. It yields the protein CASSFCGGGNEQFF.

The chain combines TRBV28 with TRBJ1-5; D unclear. The CDR3 loop spans 13 amino acids. Trimming removed 6 bases from V and 5 bases from J, with 11 bases in between. Germline V gives CDR1 MDHEN, CDR2 SYDVKM. CDR3 amino acids: CASRDQADQPQHF. The CDR3 nucleotides are TGTGCCAGCAGGGATCAGGCAGATCAGCCCCAGCATTTT.